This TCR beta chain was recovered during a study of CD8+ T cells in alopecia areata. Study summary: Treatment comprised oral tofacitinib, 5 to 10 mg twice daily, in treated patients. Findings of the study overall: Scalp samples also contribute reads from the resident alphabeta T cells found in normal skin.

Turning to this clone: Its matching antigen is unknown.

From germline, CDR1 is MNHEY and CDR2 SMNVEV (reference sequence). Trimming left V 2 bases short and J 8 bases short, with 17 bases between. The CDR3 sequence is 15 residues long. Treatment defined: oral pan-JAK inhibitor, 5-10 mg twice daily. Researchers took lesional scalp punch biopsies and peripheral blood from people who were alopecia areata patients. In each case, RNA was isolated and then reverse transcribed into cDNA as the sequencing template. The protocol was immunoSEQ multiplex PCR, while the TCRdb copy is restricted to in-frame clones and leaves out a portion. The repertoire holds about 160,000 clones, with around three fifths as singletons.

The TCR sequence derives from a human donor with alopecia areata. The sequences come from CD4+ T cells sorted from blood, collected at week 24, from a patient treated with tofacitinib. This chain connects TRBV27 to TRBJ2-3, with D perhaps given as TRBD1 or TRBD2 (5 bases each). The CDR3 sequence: CASSLGSGQLGTQYF. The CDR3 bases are TGTGCCAGCAGTTTAGGTTCGGGGCAATTGGGTACGCAGTATTTT.